This T cell receptor beta chain was recovered during a study of blood T cells in healthy people across ages. Findings and limits, study-wide: The fall in TCR beta diversity per million T cells was roughly linear with age. Versus aged donors, long-lived donors had higher diversity and more naive CD4+ cells.

On this clonotype itself: The target antigen is unknown.

Trimming removed 2 bases at V and 3 bases at J, with 13 bases between. The CDR3 contains 15 residues. The germline V gene has CDR1 DFQATT and CDR2 SNEGSKA (reference sequence). Every donor gave approximately 10 milliliters of peripheral blood. It was with a sample-barcoded 5' primer and a J-beta primer mix that a second PCR of roughly 7 to 12 cycles was run. Through a template-switch adaptor with 12 random nucleotides, each cDNA molecule received a tag. A single record per CDR3 protein comes from TCRdb applying MiXCR to the 5' RACE reads. In the table there are about 780,000 distinct CDR3 sequences, roughly 46% of which are singletons.

The TCR was taken from an elderly man in good health. Sequenced input: blood. This chain connects TRBV20-1 to TRBJ1-4; D gene unclear. CDR3 sequence reads: CSARHVAEANEKLFF. DNA for the CDR3: TGCAGTGCTAGACATGTGGCGGAGGCTAATGAAAAACTGTTTTTT.